This TCR beta chain was observed in a study of blood T cells in healthy people across ages. Study-level findings and limits: In these data, TCR beta diversity tracked strongly with naive T cell percentage.

With 3 bases removed from V and 1 base from J, the gap between germline ends came to 9 bases. Germline V gene lookup returns CDR1 KGHDR and CDR2 SFDVKD. The CDR3 spans 14 residues. This clonotype was detected many times. What it binds is not known. Combining a sample-barcoded 5' primer with a J-beta primer mix, a second PCR ran for roughly 7 to 12 cycles. TCRdb ran MiXCR on the 5' RACE reads and lists one entry per CDR3 protein. The sample carries some 1.5 million distinct CDR3 sequences, about 28% recorded once. The study recruited healthy Caucasian donors from Russia who were aged about 6 to 100. This TCR was recovered from a woman aged 30 to 39 in good health. The sample comprised blood. V usage is TRBV24-1 and J usage is TRBJ2-7; D is unclear. The CDR3 loop is CATSDVSLSYEQYF. Here the CDR3 DNA reads TGTGCCACCAGTGATGTTAGTTTATCCTACGAGCAGTACTTC.